The clone carrying this T cell receptor (beta chain) was counted only a few times. Amplified TCR beta CDR3 regions were obtained using RNA transcripts as template. First-round RT-PCR relied on HTBI primers, and a second-round multiplex PCR came next. TCRdb called the multiplex PCR reads again in MiXCR, with one record for every CDR3 protein. This table has approximately 700,000 distinct CDR3 sequences, more than 40% appearing once. This specimen belongs to a study of Graves' ophthalmopathy and Graves' hyperthyroidism. The CDR3 spans 15 residues. Germline lookup yields CDR1 LGHDT and CDR2 YNNKEL (reference sequence). The ends lost 1 base at V and 0 bases at J; junction bases unmatched: 2.

The clonotype originates from an adult man with Graves' ophthalmopathy. The chain couples TRBV3-1 to TRBJ2-7; TRBD2 matches at 8 bases. Specimen: peripheral blood. The CDR3 region is CASSQALADSYEQYF. The CDR3 DNA follows: TGTGCCAGCAGCCAAGCACTAGCGGACTCCTACGAGCAGTACTTC.